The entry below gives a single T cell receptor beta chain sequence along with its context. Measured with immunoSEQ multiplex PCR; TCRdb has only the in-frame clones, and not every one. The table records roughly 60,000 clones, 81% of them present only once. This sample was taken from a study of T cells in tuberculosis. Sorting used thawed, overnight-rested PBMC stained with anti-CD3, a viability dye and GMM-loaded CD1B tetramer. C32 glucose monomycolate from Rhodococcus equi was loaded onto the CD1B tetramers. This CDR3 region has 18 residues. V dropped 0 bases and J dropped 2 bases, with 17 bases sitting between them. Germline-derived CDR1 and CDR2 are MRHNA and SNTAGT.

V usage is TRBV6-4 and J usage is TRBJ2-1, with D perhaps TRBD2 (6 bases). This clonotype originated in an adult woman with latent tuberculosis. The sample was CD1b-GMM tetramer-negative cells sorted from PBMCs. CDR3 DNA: TGTGCCAGCAGTGACTCCCCCTCGGAGAGCGGGCCCTACAATGAGCAGTTCTTC. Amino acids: CASSDSPSESGPYNEQFF.